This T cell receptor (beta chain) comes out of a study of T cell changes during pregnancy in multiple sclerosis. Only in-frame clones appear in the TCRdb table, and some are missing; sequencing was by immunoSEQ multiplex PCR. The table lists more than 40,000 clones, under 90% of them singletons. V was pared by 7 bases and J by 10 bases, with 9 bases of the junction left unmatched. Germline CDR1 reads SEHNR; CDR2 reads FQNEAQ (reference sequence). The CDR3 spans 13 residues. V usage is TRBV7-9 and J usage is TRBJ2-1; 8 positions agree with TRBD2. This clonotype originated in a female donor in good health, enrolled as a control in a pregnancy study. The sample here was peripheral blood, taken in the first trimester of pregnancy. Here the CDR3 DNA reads TGTGCCAGCATACGTCGGGAGGGCCGCGAGCAGTTCTTC. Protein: CASIRREGREQFF. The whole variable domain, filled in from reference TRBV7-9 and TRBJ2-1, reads DTGVSQNPRHKITKRGQNVTFRCDPISEHNRLYWYRQTLGQGPEFLTYFQNEAQLEKSRLLSDRFSAERPKGSFSTLEIQRTEQGDSAMYLCASIRREGREQFFGPGTRLTVL.